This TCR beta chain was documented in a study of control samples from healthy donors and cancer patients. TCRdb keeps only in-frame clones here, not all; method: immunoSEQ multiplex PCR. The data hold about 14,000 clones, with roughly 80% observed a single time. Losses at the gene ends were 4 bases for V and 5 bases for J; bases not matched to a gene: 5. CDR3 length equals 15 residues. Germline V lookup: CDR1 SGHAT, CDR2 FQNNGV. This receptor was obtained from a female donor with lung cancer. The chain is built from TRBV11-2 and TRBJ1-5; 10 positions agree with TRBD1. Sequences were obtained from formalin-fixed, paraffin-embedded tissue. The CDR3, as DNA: TGTGCCAGCAGCTCGACAGGGGGCTCTGATCAGCCCCAGCATTTT. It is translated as CASSSTGGSDQPQHF.